Listed here are 9 T cell receptor beta chains from one sample, sequenced in a study of blood T cell repertoires in COVID-19. Clones were sequenced by immunoSEQ multiplex PCR, and TCRdb holds only the in-frame ones, with some missing. The sample consists of 300,000 to 350,000 clones, approximately 89% of them appearing once. Sequenced: peripheral blood. The receptors stem from a woman aged 55-69 years with COVID-19, enrolled during active disease.

The chain combines TRBV5-1 with TRBJ1-2, with 7 bases identical to TRBD1. The CDR3 length is 16 residues. From germline, CDR1 is SGHRS and CDR2 YFSETQ. V was pared by 4 bases and J by 0 bases, with 9 bases of the junction left unmatched. The CDR3 nucleotides read TGCGCCAGCAGCCTCGCGGGACAGACGTCTAACTATGGCTACACCTTC. This sequence encodes CASSLAGQTSNYGYTF.

The CDR3 protein is CAGTQGAEAFF. Written as DNA, the CDR3 is TGTGCCGGAACACAGGGGGCCGAAGCTTTCTTT. The chain employs TRBV2 and TRBJ1-1; 9 bases are shared with TRBD1. The V segment lost 11 bases and the J segment 8 bases; nucleotides outside the gene matches: 6. The germline V gene has CDR1 SNHLY and CDR2 FYNNEI. The CDR3 covers 11 residues.

In regard to this clone: Other DNA sequences in the same sample also yield this CDR3. The CDR3 reads CASSTGTGEYGKETQYF. CDR3 DNA sequence: TGTGCCAGCAGCACCGGGACAGGGGAGTACGGAAAAGAGACCCAGTACTTC. The rearrangement joins TRBV5-6 to TRBJ2-5; 10 nucleotides line up with TRBD1. Germline V gene lookup returns CDR1 SGHDT and CDR2 YYEEEE. V was pared by 4 bases and J by 3 bases, with 12 bases of the junction left unmatched. The CDR3 is 17 amino acids.

The rearrangement joins TRBV5-5 to TRBJ2-2; 7 bases map to TRBD2. Germline V gene data show CDR1 as SGHKS and CDR2 as YYEKEE (reference sequence). This CDR3 comprises 18 residues. With V trimmed by 1 base and J by 2 bases, 11 bases remained unmatched. CDR3 DNA sequence: TGTGCCAGCAGCTTGCGAACTTTCGGGGGGATAAACACCGGGGAGCTGTTTTTT. It is translated as CASSLRTFGGINTGELFF.

The V and J genes are TRBV5-1 and TRBJ2-7, with 8 bases matching TRBD1. This CDR3 is built from 14 residues. J gave up 5 bases and V 0 bases, and 4 bases lay outside the gene matches. Germline V lookup: CDR1 SGHRS, CDR2 YFSETQ. This CDR3 is CASSLGQGLDEQYF. CDR3 in DNA: TGCGCCAGCAGCTTGGGACAGGGGCTTGACGAGCAGTACTTC.

J is TRBJ1-5 and V is TRBV2, with D tentatively TRBD1 (5 bases). CDR3 length: 13 amino acids. Germline V gene sequence: CDR1 SNHLY, CDR2 FYNNEI. The ends were cut back, 6 bases at V and 6 bases at J, with 12 bases in the middle. The CDR3 region is CASRARERQPQHF. DNA for the CDR3: TGTGCCAGCAGGGCCAGGGAACGTCAGCCCCAGCATTTT.

The chain couples TRBV30 to TRBJ1-1; tentative D call: TRBD1 (5 bases). Trimming shortened V by 1 base and J by 6 bases, and 15 bases separated the two germline ends. The CDR3 runs to 14 residues. CDR1 GTSNPN and CDR2 SVGIG come from the germline V gene (reference sequence). The CDR3 sequence is CAWSAAGRGPEAFF. The CDR3 DNA sequence: TGTGCCTGGAGTGCGGCGGGGAGGGGCCCTGAAGCTTTCTTT. The full variable domain, in which reference TRBV30 and TRBJ1-1 provide the parts outside the CDR3, is SQTIHQWPATLVQPVGSPLSLECTVEGTSNPNLYWYRQAAGRGLQLLFYSVGIGQISSEVPQNLSASRPQDRQFILSSKKLLLSDSGFYLCAWSAAGRGPEAFFGQGTRLTVV.

The genes are TRBV6-1 and TRBJ1-5; 11 nucleotides line up with TRBD1. CDR3 size: 18 residues. Germline V gene lookup returns CDR1 MNHNS and CDR2 SASEGT. Germline trimming cut 2 bases from V and 7 bases from J; bases unmatched to any gene: 13. CDR3 sequence: CASSEYPGQGGGRQPQHF. CDR3 nucleotides: TGTGCCAGCAGTGAATATCCGGGACAGGGGGGAGGTAGGCAGCCCCAGCATTTT.

The rearrangement joins TRBV6-5 to TRBJ1-5; 7 bases are a match to TRBD1. This CDR3 contains 15 residues. CDR1 and CDR2 from the germline V gene are MNHEY and SVGAGI. Trimming took 6 bases from V and 4 from J; bases not matched to a gene: 9. This CDR3 is CASRLNRGGNQPQHF. The CDR3 DNA is TGTGCCAGCAGGCTTAACAGGGGTGGGAATCAGCCCCAGCATTTT.